Shown below are 18 T cell receptor beta chains from a single sample sequenced in a study of T cells in Graves' hyperthyroidism and ophthalmopathy. RNA transcripts were the template for amplifying TCR beta CDR3 regions. The HTBI set primed first-round TCR CDR3 RT-PCR. TCRdb fed the multiplex PCR reads into MiXCR, producing one record per CDR3 protein. The data contain under 350,000 distinct CDR3 sequences, roughly a fifth of them singletons. Sequences were obtained from blood. These receptors came from a woman between 45 and 60 years old with Graves' hyperthyroidism.

The chain combines TRBV18 with TRBJ2-6; 9 bases agree with TRBD1. The trim removed 3 bases at V and 1 base at J, leaving 4 bases unmatched. The germline CDR1 and CDR2 sequences are KGHSH and LQKENI. The CDR3 consists of 17 residues. DNA for the CDR3: TGTGCCAGCTCACCGACCGGACAGGGGTCTGGGGCCAACGTCCTGACTTTC. Translating it yields CASSPTGQGSGANVLTF.

This clonotype was recorded many times. The J gene is TRBJ2-7, the V gene TRBV13; 10 nucleotides align to TRBD1. There are 15 residues in the CDR3. After removal of 1 base from V and 3 bases from J, the junction contained 3 bases not matched to a gene. Germline values: CDR1 PRHDT, CDR2 FYEKMQ (reference sequence). The CDR3 reads CASSLVRDRGYEQYF. The CDR3 DNA is TGTGCCAGCAGCTTAGTCCGGGACAGGGGCTACGAGCAGTACTTC.

This clonotype was observed many times. It is unclear where the CDR3 begins or ends on the DNA, so no DNA is shown, and the CDR3 is as TCRdb lists it. The chain is built from TRBV11-2 and TRBJ1-2; TRBD1 is the table's D call and was not checked against the DNA. The CDR3 is 14 residues long, counting both termini. The germline V gene has CDR1 SGHAT and CDR2 FQNNGV. CDR3 region: CASSLIQFVGGGTF.

As to this clonotype: A read error may explain this, as a much larger clone is one base away. V gene TRBV6-5 combines with J gene TRBJ2-7; D call uncertain. Germline lookup yields CDR1 MNHEY and CDR2 SVGAGI. The CDR3 length is 13 residues. CDR3 in DNA: TGTGCCAGCAGTTACACACCAGGATACGAGCAGTGCTTC. As protein: CASSYTPGYEQCF.

This clonotype has only a few counts. The chain joins TRBV20-1 to TRBJ1-1; TRBD1 is a possible D gene (6 bases). The CDR3 is 13 residues long. Trimming left V 3 bases short and J 4 bases short, with 12 bases between. The germline V gene has CDR1 DFQATT and CDR2 SNEGSKA (reference sequence). CDR3 nucleotide sequence: TGCAGTGCTAGTCGGCAGGGGAGCACTGAAGCTTTCTTT. Translation: CSASRQGSTEAFF.

This clonotype was observed a handful of times. The V call is TRBV7-9, the J call TRBJ1-1; TRBD1 is a possible D gene (5 bases). The germline V and J ends were trimmed by 2 bases and 1 base, with 8 bases remaining between them. The CDR3 is 14 residues long. In germline, CDR1 is SEHNR, CDR2 FQNEAQ (reference sequence). CDR3: CASSLKTENTEAFF. The CDR3 DNA follows: TGTGCCAGCAGCTTAAAGACAGAGAACACTGAAGCTTTCTTT.

This clonotype occurred many times. This chain uses TRBV6-5 with TRBJ1-1; D remains unclear. The CDR3 extends over 14 amino acids. The V gene lost 1 base and the J gene lost 0 bases, with 6 bases spanning the gap. Germline V gene lookup returns CDR1 MNHEY and CDR2 SVGAGI. This CDR3 reads CASSYLDLNTEAFF. Here the CDR3 DNA reads TGTGCCAGCAGTTACTTAGACTTGAACACTGAAGCTTTCTTT.

This clonotype was seen only a few times. V usage is TRBV10-3 and J usage is TRBJ1-4; D is ambiguous. The CDR3 has 12 residues. The V end was cut by 2 bases, the J end by 9 bases, with 7 bases between. CDR1 is ENHRY, CDR2 SYGVKD, per germline. CDR3 in DNA: TGTGCCATCAGTGAGCAACAGAAAAAACTGTTTTTT. It encodes CAISEQQKKLFF.

There are many counts of this clonotype. V usage is TRBV7-9 and J usage is TRBJ2-3, with D perhaps TRBD1 or TRBD2 (5 bases each). The CDR3 is made up of 15 amino acids. CDR1 is SEHNR, CDR2 FQNEAQ, per germline (reference sequence). Trimming took off 5 bases at V and 0 bases at J, with 12 bases between the two ends. The CDR3 spells CASSEWGSSTDTQYF. In DNA, the CDR3 is TGTGCCAGCAGCGAGTGGGGGTCAAGCACAGATACGCAGTATTTT.

This clonotype was detected many times. The chain couples TRBV20-1 to TRBJ2-5; 11 bases match TRBD2. The CDR3 totals 14 residues. V lost 1 base to trimming and J lost 5 bases; unmatched junction nucleotides: 3. Per germline, CDR1 DFQATT and CDR2 SNEGSKA (reference sequence). The CDR3 sequence: CSARVIAGGETQYF. CDR3 nucleotides: TGCAGTGCTAGAGTAATAGCGGGAGGGGAGACCCAGTACTTC.

This chain uses TRBV6-1 with TRBJ2-7, with 8 bases fitting TRBD2. Germline CDR1 MNHNS, CDR2 SASEGT. The CDR3 covers 12 residues. Germline trimming cut 7 bases from V and 4 bases from J; bases unmatched to any gene: 3. CDR3 DNA: TGTGCCAGCATAAGCGGGAGTTACGAGCAGTACTTC. This sequence encodes CASISGSYEQYF.

There are a few counts of this clonotype. V is TRBV7-2 and J is TRBJ2-1, with D unresolved. Deletions cut 1 base from V and 1 base from J, with 8 bases between. Germline-derived CDR1 and CDR2 are SGHTA and FQGNSA. The CDR3 has 15 residues. This CDR3 is CASSLEVGSYNEQFF. The CDR3 DNA reads as TGTGCCAGCAGCTTAGAGGTCGGTTCCTACAATGAGCAGTTCTTC.

V gene TRBV12-3 or TRBV12-4 combines with J gene TRBJ1-4, with D unresolved. Trimming left V 4 bases short and J 10 bases short, with 19 bases between. The CDR3 is 15 amino acids. This CDR3 is CASSSSAAGGGKLFF. CDR3 bases: TGTGCCAGCAGTTCCTCGGCGGCGGGCGGAGGAAAACTGTTTTTT.

The chain recombines TRBV5-1 with TRBJ2-2; D gene unclear. Per germline, CDR1 SGHRS and CDR2 YFSETQ. Trimming took 2 bases from V and 6 from J, leaving 5 bases between them. CDR3 length equals 12 residues. DNA for the CDR3: TGCGCCAGCAGCTTAGTCGCCGGGGAGCTGTTTTTT. Translating gives CASSLVAGELFF.

This clonotype was counted only a few times. V is TRBV4-2 and J is TRBJ2-1; either TRBD1 or TRBD2 may supply D (5 bases each). The V end was cut by 1 base, the J end by 8 bases, with 12 bases between. CDR1 and CDR2 (germline): LGHNA, YNFKEQ. The CDR3 spans 14 residues. The CDR3 protein is CASSQGDRGDEQFF. The DNA of the CDR3 is TGTGCCAGCAGCCAAGGTGACCGGGGCGATGAGCAGTTCTTC.

This clonotype has only a few counts. This chain uses TRBV5-1 with TRBJ1-2; 7 nucleotides match TRBD1. CDR1 SGHRS and CDR2 YFSETQ come from the germline V gene. Trimming cost V 3 bases and J 7 bases; bases outside gene matches: 12. The CDR3 has 15 residues. The DNA of the CDR3 is TGCGCCAGCAGCTCGGACAGGTCGGGATGGAGTGGCTACACCTTC. It encodes CASSSDRSGWSGYTF.

The J gene is TRBJ1-2, the V gene TRBV12-3 or TRBV12-4; no reliable D call. Trimming removed 6 bases from V and 3 bases from J, with 14 bases in between. The CDR3 loop spans 14 amino acids. The chain's CDR3 is CASSLKAGDYGYTF. CDR3 nucleotides: TGTGCCAGCAGCCTCAAAGCCGGGGACTATGGCTACACCTTC.

This sequence joins TRBV19 and TRBJ1-5; D gene ambiguous. V gave up 3 bases and J gave up 3 bases, with 9 bases separating them. This CDR3 has 14 residues. Looked up from germline, CDR1 is LNHDA and CDR2 is SQIVND (reference sequence). As DNA, the CDR3 is TGTGCCAGTAGTATGGGCAGGTTCAATCAGCCCCAGCATTTT. It specifies CASSMGRFNQPQHF.